Listed below are T cell receptor beta chains from one sample, sequenced in a study of shared clonotypes between healthy human individuals. Measured with immunoSEQ multiplex PCR; TCRdb has only the in-frame clones, and not every one. The sample lists about 800,000 clones, approximately 97% occurring once. Source material: naive CD8+ T cells sorted from blood. These receptor sequences come from a man aged 25-40 years in good health. CDR3s include the opening cysteine and the closing phenylalanine or tryptophan. A D gene is named only where the DNA matches it firmly. Expanded clones get a size class; other rows say once, few or many, or leave the size out.

D,J,size,V,CDR3,DNA
TRBD1,TRBJ2-7,-,TRBV5-6,CASSSDRGLPYEQYF,TGTGCCAGCAGCTCTGACAGGGGACTCCCCTACGAGCAGTACTTC
-,TRBJ2-7,once,TRBV27,CASSFRGLYEQYF,TGTGCCAGCAGTTTTCGGGGACTCTACGAGCAGTACTTC
TRBD2,TRBJ2-3,-,TRBV5-1,CASKREGSTDTQYF,TGCGCCAGCAAACGGGAGGGTTCGACAGATACGCAGTATTTT
-,TRBJ2-3,-,TRBV28,CASSRRDSRVDTQYF,TGTGCCAGCAGTCGCCGGGACTCGCGCGTGGATACGCAGTATTTT
TRBD1,TRBJ2-1,-,TRBV7-9,CASSSLSTGDDRSYNEQFF,TGTGCCAGCAGCTCCCTCTCGACAGGGGATGATCGTAGTTACAATGAGCAGTTCTTC
-,TRBJ2-2,-,TRBV27,CASRKNTGELFF,TGTGCCAGCAGAAAGAACACCGGGGAGCTGTTTTTT
-,TRBJ2-7,-,TRBV13,CASSPRGREYEQYF,TGTGCCAGCAGCCCCCGAGGCAGAGAATACGAGCAGTACTTC
TRBD1,TRBJ2-1,-,TRBV23-1,CASSQRRTGANEQFF,TGCGCCAGCAGTCAACGCCGGACAGGGGCCAATGAGCAGTTCTTC
-,TRBJ1-1,-,TRBV7-9,CASSPPASVHTEAFF,TGTGCCAGCAGCCCCCCCGCCAGCGTTCACACTGAAGCTTTCTTT
TRBD1,TRBJ2-7,-,TRBV27,CASSSHVGTGAEQYF,TGTGCCAGCAGTTCCCACGTGGGGACAGGGGCCGAGCAGTACTTC
-,TRBJ1-5,-,TRBV7-8,CASSLAPPSQPQHF,TGTGCCAGCAGCTTAGCCCCCCCATCTCAGCCCCAGCATTTT
-,TRBJ2-7,once,TRBV6-6,CAAGDSGYEQYF,TGTGCCGCCGGGGATAGCGGCTACGAGCAGTACTTC
-,TRBJ1-2,once,TRBV5-5,CASSLSQGPNYGYTF,TGTGCCAGCAGCTTGAGTCAGGGTCCGAACTATGGCTACACCTTC
-,TRBJ1-1,-,TRBV5-6,CASSHLEGGNTEAFF,TGTGCCAGCAGCCACTTGGAGGGAGGCAACACTGAAGCTTTCTTT
TRBD2,TRBJ2-3,-,TRBV27,CASSFGRHTDTQYF,TGTGCCAGCAGTTTCGGGAGGCACACAGATACGCAGTATTTT
-,TRBJ2-7,once,TRBV9,CASSAQGTTSYEQYF,TGTGCCAGCAGCGCCCAGGGGACTACCTCCTACGAGCAGTACTTC
TRBD1,TRBJ2-3,-,TRBV27,CASRLTGTGVLGTQYF,TGTGCCAGCAGGTTAACCGGGACAGGGGTTCTTGGTACGCAGTATTTT
TRBD2,TRBJ2-5,-,TRBV7-9,CASSTTSGRSQETQYF,TGTGCCAGCAGCACCACTAGCGGGAGGTCCCAAGAGACCCAGTACTTC
-,TRBJ1-5,-,TRBV25-1,CASSLGNQPQHF,TGTGCCAGCAGCCTCGGCAATCAGCCCCAGCATTTT
TRBD1,TRBJ1-5,once,TRBV2,CASSGQGAEPQHF,TGTGCCAGCAGCGGACAGGGTGCGGAGCCCCAGCATTTT
-,TRBJ2-1,-,TRBV10-3,CAISESFYEQFF,TGTGCCATCAGTGAGTCTTTCTACGAGCAGTTCTTC
TRBD1,TRBJ2-2,-,TRBV4-1,CASSKGTGGNTGELFF,TGCGCCAGCAGCAAAGGGACAGGGGGTAACACCGGGGAGCTGTTTTTT
TRBD1,TRBJ2-7,-,TRBV27,CASNDRQGDGEQYF,TGTGCCAGCAACGACCGACAGGGCGATGGCGAGCAGTACTTC